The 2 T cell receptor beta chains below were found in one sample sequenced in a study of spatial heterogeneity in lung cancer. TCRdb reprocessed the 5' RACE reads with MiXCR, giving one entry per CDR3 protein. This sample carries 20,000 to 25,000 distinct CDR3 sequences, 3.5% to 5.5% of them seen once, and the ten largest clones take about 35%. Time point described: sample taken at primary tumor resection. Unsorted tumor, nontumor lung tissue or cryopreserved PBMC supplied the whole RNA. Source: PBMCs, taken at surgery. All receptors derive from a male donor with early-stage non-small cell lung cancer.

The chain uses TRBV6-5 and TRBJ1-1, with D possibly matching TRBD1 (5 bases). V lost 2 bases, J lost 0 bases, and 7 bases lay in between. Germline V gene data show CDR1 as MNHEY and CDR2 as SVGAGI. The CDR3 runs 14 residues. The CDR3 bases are TGTGCCAGCAGTTACCAGACAGTGAACACTGAAGCTTTCTTT. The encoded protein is CASSYQTVNTEAFF.

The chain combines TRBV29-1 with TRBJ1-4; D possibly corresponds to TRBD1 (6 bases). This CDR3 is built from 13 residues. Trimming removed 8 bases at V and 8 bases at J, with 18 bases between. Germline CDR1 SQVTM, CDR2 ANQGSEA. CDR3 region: CSTSRGWGEKLFF. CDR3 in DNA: TGCAGCACAAGCAGGGGTTGGGGAGAAAAACTGTTTTTT.